The clone carrying this TCR beta chain has ten or more counts. Its antigen is still unknown. By quantitative 5'-RACE with molecular barcodes, the TCR beta libraries were made. TCRdb redid the calling of the 5' RACE reads with MiXCR, one entry per CDR3 protein. The sample yields approximately 190,000 distinct CDR3 sequences, 10% to 15% seen once. From germline, CDR1 is LGHDT and CDR2 YNNKEL (reference sequence). V shed 2 bases and J shed 0 bases, with 11 bases lying between them. The CDR3 is 15 residues long. This specimen comes from a study of CD8 T cells in ankylosing spondylitis. Study-wide results and caveats: Reports of some motif variants in reactive arthritis synovial fluid and blood predate this one. Matched synovial fluid from ankylosing spondylitis patients was reported to be enriched for disease-linked clones. The disease-linked clones had a CD8+ phenotype and low blood frequencies.

This clonotype originated in a female donor with ankylosing spondylitis or in good health (not recorded which). The J gene is TRBJ2-7, the V gene TRBV3-1, with D hard to call. The sample consisted of blood, either unsorted or a sorted T cell fraction (not recorded which). The CDR3 is CASSQFSGDSYEQYF. CDR3 in DNA: TGTGCCAGCAGCCAATTCTCGGGCGACTCCTACGAGCAGTACTTC.